This is a list of T cell receptor beta chains from one sample in a study of T cell responses to AZD1222 COVID-19 vaccine. Only in-frame clones appear in the TCRdb table, and some are missing; sequencing was by immunoSEQ multiplex PCR. Counted here are about 160,000 clones, approximately 90% occurring once; the ten biggest clones make up around 4.6%. The sample in question was peripheral blood, obtained on day 0 of MenACWY control vaccination. All receptors come from an adult in good health. The CDR3 runs from the conserved cysteine through the conserved F or W. A D gene is named only where the DNA matches it firmly.

V: TRBV11-1; D: TRBD2; CDR3: CASSSGASGETGELFF
V: TRBV6-6; D: TRBD1; CDR3: CASSNRGSDEQYF
V: TRBV12-3/TRBV12-4; D: .; CDR3: CASSLQYTGELFF
V: TRBV10-3; D: .; CDR3: CAISESARGSAKAFF
V: TRBV10-3; D: .; CDR3: CAISDPLGTASTGELFF
V: TRBV19; D: TRBD2; CDR3: CASASLSGRLNEQFF
V: TRBV10-1; D: .; CDR3: CASSDPGPDTQYF
V: TRBV7-3; D: TRBD2; CDR3: CASSPRLAGADTQYF
V: TRBV15; D: .; CDR3: CATSRGPKNSNEQFF
V: TRBV15; D: TRBD1; CDR3: CATSRAWTGGTDTQYF
V: TRBV6-4; D: TRBD1; CDR3: CASSPQGESYGYTF
V: TRBV11-3; D: TRBD2; CDR3: CASSFRTSGLSTDTQYF
V: TRBV6-2/TRBV6-3; D: .; CDR3: CASSFGTGNGYTF
V: TRBV6-5; D: TRBD2; CDR3: CASSFVGGRANNEQFF
V: TRBV5-1; D: .; CDR3: CASRRGEDEQFF
V: TRBV28; D: TRBD2; CDR3: CASTTLAGGPHEQYF
V: TRBV19; D: .; CDR3: CASNPAGLTYEQYF
V: TRBV13; D: .; CDR3: CASFGGYTF
V: TRBV27; D: TRBD2; CDR3: CASSGGGEQYF
V: TRBV5-6; D: .; CDR3: CASSGGPYPEQYF
V: TRBV3-1/TRBV3-2; D: .; CDR3: CASSQEGGNTIYF
V: TRBV6-5; D: TRBD1; CDR3: CASRINQGVYGYTF
V: TRBV5-5; D: .; CDR3: CASSSGPTDTQYF
V: TRBV1; D: .; CDR3: CTSSPLPSLALLEGGETQYF
V: TRBV9; D: .; CDR3: CASSASGTVSSYEQYF
V: TRBV6-5; D: .; CDR3: CASIVPGLSYEQYF
V: TRBV13; D: .; CDR3: CASSPLSQGQETQYF
V: TRBV5-3; D: TRBD1; CDR3: CARSFPGQGSNEKLFF
V: TRBV24-1; D: .; CDR3: CATSNWGARGQETQYF